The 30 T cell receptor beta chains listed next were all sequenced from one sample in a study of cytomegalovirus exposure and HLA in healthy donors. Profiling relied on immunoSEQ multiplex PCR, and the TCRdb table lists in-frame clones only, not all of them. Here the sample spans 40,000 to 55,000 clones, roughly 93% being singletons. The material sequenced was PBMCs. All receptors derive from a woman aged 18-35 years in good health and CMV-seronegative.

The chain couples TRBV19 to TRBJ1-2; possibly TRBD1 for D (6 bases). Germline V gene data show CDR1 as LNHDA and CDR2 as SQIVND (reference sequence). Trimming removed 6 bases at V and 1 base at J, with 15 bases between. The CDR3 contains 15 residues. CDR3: CASSPRDTYNYGYTF. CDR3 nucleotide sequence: TGTGCCAGTAGCCCACGGGACACCTATAACTATGGCTACACCTTC.

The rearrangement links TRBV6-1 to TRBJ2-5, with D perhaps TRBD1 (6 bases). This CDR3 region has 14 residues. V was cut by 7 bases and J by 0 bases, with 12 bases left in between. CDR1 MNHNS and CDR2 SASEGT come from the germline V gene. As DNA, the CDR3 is TGTGCCAGCAACCGAGACAGGAACCAAGAGACCCAGTACTTC. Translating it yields CASNRDRNQETQYF.

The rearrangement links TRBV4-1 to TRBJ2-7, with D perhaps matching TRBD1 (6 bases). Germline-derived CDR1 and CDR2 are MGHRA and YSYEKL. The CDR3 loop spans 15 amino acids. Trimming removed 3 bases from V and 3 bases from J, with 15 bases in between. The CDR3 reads CASSQITGSLYEQYF. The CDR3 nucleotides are TGCGCCAGCAGCCAGATAACAGGGTCTCTCTACGAGCAGTACTTC.

The CDR3 loop is CASSYPGLASTDTQYF. The CDR3 bases are TGTGCCAGCAGTTATCCGGGACTAGCAAGCACAGATACGCAGTATTTT. The V and J genes are TRBV28 and TRBJ2-3; 9 nucleotides line up with TRBD2. Germline V CDR1 and CDR2: MDHEN, SYDVKM. CDR3 length equals 16 residues. V lost 4 bases to trimming and J lost 0 bases; unmatched junction nucleotides: 5. Using reference TRBV28 and TRBJ2-3 for the parts outside the CDR3, the full variable domain is DVKVTQSSRYLVKRTGEKVFLECVQDMDHENMFWYRQDPGLGLRLIYFSYDVKMKEKGDIPEGYSVSREKKERFSLILESASTNQTSMYLCASSYPGLASTDTQYFGPGTRLTVL.

CDR3 coding DNA: TGTGCCAGCAGCCCAGGGGCGGGGACAGGTTCCTACGAGCAGTACTTC. Its translation: CASSPGAGTGSYEQYF. The rearrangement joins TRBV11-2 to TRBJ2-7; TRBD1 agrees at 8 bases. This CDR3 contains 16 residues. With V trimmed by 5 bases and J by 1 base, 10 bases remained unmatched. Germline lookup yields CDR1 SGHAT and CDR2 FQNNGV.

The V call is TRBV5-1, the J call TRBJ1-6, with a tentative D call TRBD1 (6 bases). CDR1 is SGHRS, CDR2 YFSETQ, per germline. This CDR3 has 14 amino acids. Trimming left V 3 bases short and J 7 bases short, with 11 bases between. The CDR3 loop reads CASSSQGWNSPLHF. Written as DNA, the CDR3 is TGCGCCAGCAGCTCACAGGGTTGGAATTCACCCCTCCACTTT.

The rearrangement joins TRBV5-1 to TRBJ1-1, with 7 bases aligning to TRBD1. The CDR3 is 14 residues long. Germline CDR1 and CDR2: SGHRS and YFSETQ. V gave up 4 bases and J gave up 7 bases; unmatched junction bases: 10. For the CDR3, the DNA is TGCGCCAGCAGCCCCCACGGGGACAGTAGTGAAGCTTTCTTT. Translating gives CASSPHGDSSEAFF. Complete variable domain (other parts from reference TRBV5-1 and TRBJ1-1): KAGVTQTPRYLIKTRGQQVTLSCSPISGHRSVSWYQQTPGQGLQFLFEYFSETQRNKGNFPGRFSGRQFSNSRSEMNVSTLELGDSALYLCASSPHGDSSEAFFGQGTRLTVV.

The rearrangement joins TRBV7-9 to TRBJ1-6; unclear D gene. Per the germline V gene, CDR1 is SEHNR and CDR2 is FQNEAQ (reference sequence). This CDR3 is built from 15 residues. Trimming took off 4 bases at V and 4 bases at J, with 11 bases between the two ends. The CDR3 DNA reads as TGTGCCAGCAGCTCCCTTCCGGGGTATAATTCACCCCTCCACTTT. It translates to CASSSLPGYNSPLHF.

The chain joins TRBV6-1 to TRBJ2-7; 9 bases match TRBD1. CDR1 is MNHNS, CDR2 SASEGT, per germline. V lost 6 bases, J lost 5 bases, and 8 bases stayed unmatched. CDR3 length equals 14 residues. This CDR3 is CASRLQGASDEQYF. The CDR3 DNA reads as TGTGCCAGCAGGTTACAGGGGGCGTCGGACGAGCAGTACTTC.

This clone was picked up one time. The CDR3 DNA reads as TGTGCCAGCAGTTTAGATTTTCAGGGGGCCTCCGAAGCTTTCTTT. This encodes CASSLDFQGASEAFF. The chain couples TRBV28 to TRBJ1-1; 8 positions match TRBD1. The CDR3 has 15 amino acids. Germline values: CDR1 MDHEN, CDR2 SYDVKM. Unmatched junction bases numbered 10, after V lost 2 bases and J lost 8 bases.

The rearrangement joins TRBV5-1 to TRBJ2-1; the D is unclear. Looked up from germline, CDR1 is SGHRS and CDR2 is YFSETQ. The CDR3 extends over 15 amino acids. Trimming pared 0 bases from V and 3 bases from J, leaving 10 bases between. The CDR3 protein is CASSLGATNYNEQFF. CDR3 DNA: TGCGCCAGCAGCTTGGGAGCAACTAACTACAATGAGCAGTTCTTC.

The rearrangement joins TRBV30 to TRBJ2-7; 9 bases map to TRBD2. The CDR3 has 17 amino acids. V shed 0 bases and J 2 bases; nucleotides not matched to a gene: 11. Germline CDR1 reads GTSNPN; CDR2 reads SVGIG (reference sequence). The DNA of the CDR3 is TGTGCCTGGAGTGTATTTAGGAGTAGCGGGAGTACCTACGAGCAGTACTTC. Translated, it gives CAWSVFRSSGSTYEQYF.

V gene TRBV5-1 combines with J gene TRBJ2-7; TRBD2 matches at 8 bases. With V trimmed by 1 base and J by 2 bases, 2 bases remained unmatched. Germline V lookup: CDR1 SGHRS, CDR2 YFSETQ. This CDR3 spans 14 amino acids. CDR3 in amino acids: CASSLRSGAYEQYF. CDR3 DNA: TGCGCCAGCAGCTTGCGTAGCGGGGCCTACGAGCAGTACTTC.

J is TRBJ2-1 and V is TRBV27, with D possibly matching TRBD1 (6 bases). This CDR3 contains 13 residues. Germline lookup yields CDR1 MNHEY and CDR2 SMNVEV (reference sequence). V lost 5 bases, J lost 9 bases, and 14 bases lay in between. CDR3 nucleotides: TGTGCCAGCAGTGATGACAGGTTCAGTGAGCAGTTCTTC. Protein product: CASSDDRFSEQFF.

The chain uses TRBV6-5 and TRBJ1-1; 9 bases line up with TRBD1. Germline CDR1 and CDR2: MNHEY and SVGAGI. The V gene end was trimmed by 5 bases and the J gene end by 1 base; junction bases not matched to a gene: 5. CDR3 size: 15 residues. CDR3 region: CASSTQGAENTEAFF. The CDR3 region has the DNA TGTGCCAGCAGTACACAGGGGGCGGAGAACACTGAAGCTTTCTTT.

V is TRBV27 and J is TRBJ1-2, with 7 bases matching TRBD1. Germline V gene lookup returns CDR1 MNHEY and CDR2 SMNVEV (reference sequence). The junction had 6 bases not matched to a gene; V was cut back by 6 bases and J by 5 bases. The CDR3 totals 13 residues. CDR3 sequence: CASSRDSLYGYTF. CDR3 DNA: TGTGCCAGCAGCCGGGACAGCTTATATGGCTACACCTTC.

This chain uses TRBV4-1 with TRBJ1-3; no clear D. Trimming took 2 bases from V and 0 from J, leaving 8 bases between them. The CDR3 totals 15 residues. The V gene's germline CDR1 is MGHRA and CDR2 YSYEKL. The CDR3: CASSQLQSSGNTIYF. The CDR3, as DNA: TGCGCCAGCAGCCAACTACAGAGCTCTGGAAACACCATATATTTT.

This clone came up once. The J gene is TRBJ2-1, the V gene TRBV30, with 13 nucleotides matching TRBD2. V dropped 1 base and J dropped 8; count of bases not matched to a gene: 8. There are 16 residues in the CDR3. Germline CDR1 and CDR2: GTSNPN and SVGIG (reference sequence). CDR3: CAWSARTSGSKDEQFF. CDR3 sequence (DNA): TGTGCCTGGAGTGCCAGGACTAGCGGGAGTAAGGATGAGCAGTTCTTC.

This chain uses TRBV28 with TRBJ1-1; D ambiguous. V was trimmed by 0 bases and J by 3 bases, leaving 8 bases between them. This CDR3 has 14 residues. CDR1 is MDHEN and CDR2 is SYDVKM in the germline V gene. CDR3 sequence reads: CASSLWGRDTEAFF. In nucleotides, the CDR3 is TGTGCCAGCAGTTTATGGGGGAGGGACACTGAAGCTTTCTTT.

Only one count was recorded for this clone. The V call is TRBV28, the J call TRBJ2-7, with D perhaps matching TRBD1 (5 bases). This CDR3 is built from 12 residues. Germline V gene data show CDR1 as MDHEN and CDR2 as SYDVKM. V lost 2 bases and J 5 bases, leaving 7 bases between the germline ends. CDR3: CASSLRTNEQYF. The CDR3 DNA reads TGTGCCAGCAGTTTACGGACAAACGAGCAGTACTTC.

CDR3 sequence (DNA): TGTGCCAGCCTAAACCCGGACAGGGATGGCTACACCTTC. This gives the protein CASLNPDRDGYTF. The chain links TRBV6-5 to TRBJ1-2, with TRBD1 matching over 8 bases. V lost 8 bases to trimming and J lost 6 bases; unmatched junction nucleotides: 8. CDR3 size: 13 residues. Germline V gene sequence: CDR1 MNHEY, CDR2 SVGAGI.

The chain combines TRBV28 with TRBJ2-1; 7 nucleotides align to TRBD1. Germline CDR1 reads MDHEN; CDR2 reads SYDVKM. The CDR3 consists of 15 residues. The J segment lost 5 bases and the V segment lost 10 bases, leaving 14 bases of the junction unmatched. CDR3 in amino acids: CATESSRDSHNEQFF. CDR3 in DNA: TGTGCCACCGAAAGTAGCCGGGACAGTCACAATGAGCAGTTCTTC.

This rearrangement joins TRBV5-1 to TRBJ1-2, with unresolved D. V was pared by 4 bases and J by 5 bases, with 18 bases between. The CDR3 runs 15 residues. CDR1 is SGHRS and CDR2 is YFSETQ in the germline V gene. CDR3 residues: CASSPVGDSLYGYTF. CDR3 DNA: TGCGCCAGCAGCCCGGTCGGGGATTCCCTGTATGGCTACACCTTC.

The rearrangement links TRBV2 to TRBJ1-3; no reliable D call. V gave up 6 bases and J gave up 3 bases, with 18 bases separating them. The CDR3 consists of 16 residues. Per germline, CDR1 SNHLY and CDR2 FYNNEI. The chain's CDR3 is CASSFPAEYGGNTIYF. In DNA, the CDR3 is TGTGCCAGCAGCTTTCCGGCGGAGTATGGTGGAAACACCATATATTTT.

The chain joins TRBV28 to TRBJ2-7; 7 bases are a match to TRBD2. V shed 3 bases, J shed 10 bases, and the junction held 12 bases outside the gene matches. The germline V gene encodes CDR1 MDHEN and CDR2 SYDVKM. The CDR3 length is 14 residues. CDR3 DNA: TGTGCCAGCAGTTTTACGAGGGGTGGGGGGGGACAGTACTTC. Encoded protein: CASSFTRGGGGQYF.

The CDR3, as DNA: TGTGCCAGCAGACCCGCAGGGCCGGGAAACACCATATATTTT. Its protein is CASRPAGPGNTIYF. This chain connects TRBV2 to TRBJ1-3; TRBD1 is a possible D gene (5 bases). The germline V and J ends were trimmed by 6 bases and 4 bases, with 13 bases remaining between them. CDR3 length equals 14 residues. Looked up from germline, CDR1 is SNHLY and CDR2 is FYNNEI.

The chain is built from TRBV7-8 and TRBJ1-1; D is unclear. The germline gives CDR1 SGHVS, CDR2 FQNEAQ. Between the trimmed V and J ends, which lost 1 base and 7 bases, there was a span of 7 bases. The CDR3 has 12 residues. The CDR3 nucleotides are TGTGCCAGCAGCTTAGGTTTAGATGAAGCTTTCTTT. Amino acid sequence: CASSLGLDEAFF. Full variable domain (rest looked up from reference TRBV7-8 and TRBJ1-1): GAGVSQSPRYKVAKRGQDVALRCDPISGHVSLFWYQQALGQGPEFLTYFQNEAQLDKSGLPSDRFFAERPEGSVSTLKIQRTQQEDSAVYLCASSLGLDEAFFGQGTRLTVV.

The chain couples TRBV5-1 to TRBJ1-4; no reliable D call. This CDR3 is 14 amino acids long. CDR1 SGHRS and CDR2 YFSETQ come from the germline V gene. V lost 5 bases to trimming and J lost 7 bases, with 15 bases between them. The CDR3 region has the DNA TGCGCCAGCAGAGGTCGGGGTCTGGGTGAAAAACTGTTTTTT. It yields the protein CASRGRGLGEKLFF.

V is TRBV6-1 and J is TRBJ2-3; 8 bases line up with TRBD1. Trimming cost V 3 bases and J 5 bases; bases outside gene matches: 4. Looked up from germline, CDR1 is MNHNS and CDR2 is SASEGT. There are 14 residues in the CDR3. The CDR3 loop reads CASSETGVRDTQYF. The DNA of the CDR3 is TGTGCCAGCAGTGAGACAGGGGTTCGAGATACGCAGTATTTT.

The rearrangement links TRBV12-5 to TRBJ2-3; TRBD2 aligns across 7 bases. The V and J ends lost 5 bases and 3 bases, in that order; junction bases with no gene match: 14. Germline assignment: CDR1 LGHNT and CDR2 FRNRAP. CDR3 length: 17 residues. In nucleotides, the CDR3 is TGTGCTAGTGGTCTGGGTATCGTCAGGGAGGGGACAGATACGCAGTATTTT. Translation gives CASGLGIVREGTDTQYF.